This is a list of T cell receptor beta chains from one sample in a study of memory CD4+ T cells and cytomegalovirus serostatus. Assay used: immunoSEQ multiplex PCR; TCRdb lists only in-frame clones, some missing. Found here are 45,000 to 50,000 clones, roughly 80% of them singletons; the top ten hold 0.5% to 0.65%. The sample comprised memory CD4+ T cells from blood. These receptors were obtained from an adult in good health and CMV-seronegative. CDR3s include the opening cysteine and the closing phenylalanine or tryptophan. A D gene is named only where the DNA matches it firmly. Clone size is stated in some rows and not others, as once, few, many or a class when expanded.

size,J,D,V,DNA,CDR3
few,TRBJ2-7,TRBD2,TRBV5-4,TGTGCCAGCAGCTTGGTTACCGGGGGACTACCCTTGGAGCAGTACTTC,CASSLVTGGLPLEQYF
few,TRBJ2-6,NA,TRBV29-1,TGCAGCGTCAGGGGAGGTGGGGCCAACGTCCTGACTTTC,CSVRGGGANVLTF
NA,TRBJ2-7,TRBD2,TRBV10-3,TGTGCCATCAGTGACAGGGGGACTAGCGGGACCTACGAGCAGTACTTC,CAISDRGTSGTYEQYF
NA,TRBJ2-3,NA,TRBV19,TGTGCCAGTAGTATCCGGGATAGTAGAAACCCCGCCACAGATACGCAGTATTTT,CASSIRDSRNPATDTQYF
NA,TRBJ2-1,TRBD2,TRBV28,TGTGCCAGCAGGCTAGCGGGGGACCTCATCGGAAGCTCCTACAATGAGCAGTTCTTC,CASRLAGDLIGSSYNEQFF
NA,TRBJ1-2,TRBD1,TRBV5-1,TGCGCCAGCAGCGACCTGACAGGGAGGCACTATGGCTACACCTTC,CASSDLTGRHYGYTF
NA,TRBJ1-3,NA,TRBV7-3,TGTGCCAGCAGCCTCCGCCCTGGAAACACCATATATTTT,CASSLRPGNTIYF
once,TRBJ2-3,NA,TRBV5-1,TGCGCCAGCAGCGTAAATCGACAAGCTAGCACAGATACGCAGTATTTT,CASSVNRQASTDTQYF
once,TRBJ1-5,NA,TRBV15,TGTGCCACCAGCAGAGGGACAGCTAGCAATCAGCCCCAGCATTTT,CATSRGTASNQPQHF
few,TRBJ1-1,NA,TRBV7-3,TGTGCCAGCAGAGCTACGTCGGGGGCCACTGAAGCTTTCTTT,CASRATSGATEAFF
NA,TRBJ1-2,NA,TRBV7-3,TGTGCCAGCAGCTTCGACTCCCGGGGTGGGGGCTACACCTTC,CASSFDSRGGGYTF
medium-sized,TRBJ2-1,TRBD2,TRBV6-5,TGTGCCAGCAGTTACAGGACTAGCGGAACCTACAATGAGCAGTTCTTC,CASSYRTSGTYNEQFF
NA,TRBJ2-2,NA,TRBV9,TGTGCCAGCAGCGTTGAAGGGGGGAACACCGGGGAGCTGTTTTTT,CASSVEGGNTGELFF
NA,TRBJ1-5,TRBD1,TRBV30,TGTGCCTGGAGCGGCGGAGGGGGCCAGGGTCCGTTAATGGGCAATCAGCCCCAGCATTTT,CAWSGGGGQGPLMGNQPQHF
NA,TRBJ2-5,NA,TRBV19,TGTGCCAGTAGGGGTCGGGGGCAAGAGACCCAGTACTTC,CASRGRGQETQYF
once,TRBJ2-3,TRBD2,TRBV5-1,TGCGCCACCGGGAGTGGACTAGCGGGGGGCGGGAGCACAGATACGCAGTATTTT,CATGSGLAGGGSTDTQYF
NA,TRBJ1-1,TRBD1,TRBV7-2,TGTGCCAGCAGCTTCTCCGGGACAGGACCGTGGGCTTTCTTT,CASSFSGTGPWAFF
NA,TRBJ1-1,NA,TRBV2,TGTGCCAGCACCCGCCTCAGGGACAATGAAGCTTTCTTT,CASTRLRDNEAFF
NA,TRBJ1-1,NA,TRBV13,TGTGCCAGCAGCTTAAACAGGGCCACCATGAACACTGAAGCTTTCTTT,CASSLNRATMNTEAFF
NA,TRBJ1-2,TRBD1,TRBV7-3,TGTGCCAGCAGCCTCACAGGGGTACCCACCTATGGCTACACCTTC,CASSLTGVPTYGYTF
NA,TRBJ1-3,TRBD1,TRBV5-6,TGTGCCAGCAACCTAGGGGGCAGAACTTATGGAAACACCATATATTTT,CASNLGGRTYGNTIYF
NA,TRBJ1-2,TRBD1,TRBV7-9,TGTGCCAGCAGCTCCGGGGACAGCTACTATGGCTACACCTTC,CASSSGDSYYGYTF
NA,TRBJ2-7,NA,TRBV18,TGTGCCAGCTCACCGAACAGGGATTCCGAGCAGTACTTC,CASSPNRDSEQYF
NA,TRBJ1-2,NA,TRBV4-3,TGCGCCAGCAGCCAAGACGGACCGACCAACTATGGCTACACCTTC,CASSQDGPTNYGYTF
NA,TRBJ1-5,NA,TRBV7-2,TGTGCCAGCAGCTTACGGGGACAGCCCCAGCATTTT,CASSLRGQPQHF
few,TRBJ2-3,NA,TRBV11-2,TGTGCCAGCAGCTTCTTGATAGCCTCAGATACGCAGTATTTT,CASSFLIASDTQYF
NA,TRBJ1-6,NA,TRBV27,TGTGCCAGCAGTACGAAACGAAATTCACCCCTCCACTTT,CASSTKRNSPLHF
NA,TRBJ1-2,NA,TRBV4-2,TGTGCCAGCAGCCAAGATTCGGGGGTGGGCTATGGCTACACCTTC,CASSQDSGVGYGYTF
NA,TRBJ1-1,TRBD1,TRBV5-1,TGCGCCAGCAGCTTGGGCATACAGGGGATGAACACTGAAGCTTTCTTT,CASSLGIQGMNTEAFF
few,TRBJ2-2,NA,TRBV27,TGTGCCAGCAGGGGAGCTAGTTGGACCGGGGAGCTGTTTTTT,CASRGASWTGELFF
NA,TRBJ1-3,NA,TRBV7-9,TGTGCCAGCAGCTTAGCGCTAAGGGGGAACACCATATATTTT,CASSLALRGNTIYF
NA,TRBJ2-2,NA,TRBV30,TGTGCCTGGAGTGTGGCGCCAGGGCAACCCGGGGAGCTGTTTTTT,CAWSVAPGQPGELFF
NA,TRBJ2-1,TRBD2,TRBV6-1,TGTGCCAGCACCTCTAGCGGGGGGGTGTACAATGAGCAGTTCTTC,CASTSSGGVYNEQFF
NA,TRBJ1-4,NA,TRBV30,TGTGCCTTAAGGGAGGGGGCTAATGAAAAACTGTTTTTT,CALREGANEKLFF
NA,TRBJ2-7,TRBD2,TRBV5-4,TGTGCCAGCAGCTCAGCCGGCTTCGGGGGGATCTACGAGCAGTACTTC,CASSSAGFGGIYEQYF
NA,TRBJ2-3,TRBD2,TRBV7-2,TGTGCCAGCAGCCCCCGTCAGCGGGGATTAGCCCGCACAGATACGCAGTATTTT,CASSPRQRGLARTDTQYF
NA,TRBJ1-5,TRBD1,TRBV18,TGTGCCAGCTCGGGGACAGGCTATAGCAATCAGCCCCAGCATTTT,CASSGTGYSNQPQHF
NA,TRBJ2-2,TRBD1,TRBV5-1,TGCGCCAGCAGCTTGTCACCCCCGACAGGGGGTGCCGGGGAGCTGTTTTTT,CASSLSPPTGGAGELFF
NA,TRBJ2-7,NA,TRBV7-2,TGTGCCAGCAGCTTATCGGGGCTAGACGAGCAGTACTTC,CASSLSGLDEQYF
NA,TRBJ1-2,TRBD1,TRBV19,TGTGCCAGTGCGGACAGGGCTATCTATGGCTACACCTTC,CASADRAIYGYTF
NA,TRBJ1-6,TRBD1,TRBV2,TGTGCCATCCTGACAGGGGGCCTGAGTTCACCCCTCCACTTT,CAILTGGLSSPLHF
NA,TRBJ1-5,TRBD1,TRBV19,TGTGCCAGTAGTTTTACTTCGGGACAGGGGACGAGTCAGCCCCAGCATTTT,CASSFTSGQGTSQPQHF
once,TRBJ1-2,NA,TRBV5-6,TGTGCCAGCAGCTTGGTCGGTCAGGGGAGGAACTATGGCTACACCTTC,CASSLVGQGRNYGYTF
NA,TRBJ2-5,NA,TRBV7-2,TGTGCCAGCAGCTGGGCGGGCGTAGAGACCCAGTACTTC,CASSWAGVETQYF
medium-sized,TRBJ1-2,NA,TRBV30,TGTGCCTGGAGTTTCGGTGACAGCTATGGCTACACCTTC,CAWSFGDSYGYTF
NA,TRBJ1-2,NA,TRBV19,TGTGCCAGTAGTGAGGGCCTTAGGAGTGGCTACACCTTC,CASSEGLRSGYTF